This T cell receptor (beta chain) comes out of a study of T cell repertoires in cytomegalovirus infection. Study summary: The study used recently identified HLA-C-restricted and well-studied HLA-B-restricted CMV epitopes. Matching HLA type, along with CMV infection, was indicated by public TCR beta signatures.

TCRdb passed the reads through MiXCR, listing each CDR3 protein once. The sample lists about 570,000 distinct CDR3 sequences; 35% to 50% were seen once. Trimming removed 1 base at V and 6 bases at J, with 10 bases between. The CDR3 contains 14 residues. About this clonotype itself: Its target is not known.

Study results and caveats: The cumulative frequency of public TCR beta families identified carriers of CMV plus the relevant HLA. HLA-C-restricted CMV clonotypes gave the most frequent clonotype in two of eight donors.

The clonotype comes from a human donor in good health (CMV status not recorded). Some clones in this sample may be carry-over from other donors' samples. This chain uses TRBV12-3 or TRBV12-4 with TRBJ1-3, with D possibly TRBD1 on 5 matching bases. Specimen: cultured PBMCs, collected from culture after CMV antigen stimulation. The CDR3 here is CASSLGGGENTIYF. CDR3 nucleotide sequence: TGTGCCAGCAGTTTAGGGGGAGGGGAAAACACCATATATTTT.